The sequence of this T cell receptor beta chain was determined in a study of T cell responses to AZD1222 COVID-19 vaccine. The assay was immunoSEQ multiplex PCR, and TCRdb's table has in-frame clones only and misses some. The top ten clones hold roughly 10% of a sample with approximately 200,000 clones, around 93% of them seen once. Trimming shortened V by 3 bases and J by 3 bases, and 6 bases separated the two germline ends. Per germline, CDR1 SGHRS and CDR2 YFSETQ. The CDR3 spans 12 residues. V usage is TRBV5-1 and J usage is TRBJ2-5, with D possibly being TRBD2 (6 bases). The receptor was derived from an adult in good health. The source material was peripheral blood, sampled on day 0 of AZD1222 vaccination. CDR3 nucleotide sequence: TGCGCCAGCAGCTCGGGGGAAGAGACCCAGTACTTC. Protein: CASSSGEETQYF.